One sample yielded the 13 T cell receptor beta chains listed below, sequenced in a study of read filtering for tumor transcriptome and immune sequencing. The library was built from 400 ng RNA with molecular barcoded adaptors for alpha/delta and beta/gamma chains. TCRdb redid the calling of the reads with MiXCR, one entry per CDR3 protein. The table lists some 120,000 distinct CDR3 sequences, roughly 13% of them singletons. The specimen sequenced was a population of CD138-negative cells sorted from bone marrow. All receptors derive from a donor older than 35 with multiple myeloma.

This clonotype appeared many times. The J gene is TRBJ2-5, the V gene TRBV6-1; TRBD2 agrees at 8 bases. Germline V gene lookup returns CDR1 MNHNS and CDR2 SASEGT. V was pared by 6 bases and J by 1 base, with 7 bases of the junction left unmatched. There are 15 residues in the CDR3. The CDR3 bases are TGTGCCAGCAGCTTGATGCGGGAGGCCCAAGAGACCCAGTACTTC. Protein product: CASSLMREAQETQYF.

This clonotype has a count of ten or more. The chain couples TRBV7-6 to TRBJ2-7; the D is unclear. Trimming removed 3 bases from V and 0 bases from J, with 9 bases in between. The CDR3 covers 14 residues. CDR1 is SGHVS and CDR2 is FNYEAQ in the germline V gene. CDR3 sequence (DNA): TGTGCCAGCAGCTTGGATAGCAGCTCCTACGAGCAGTACTTC. Translation gives CASSLDSSSYEQYF.

In this sample, this clonotype turned up many times. The chain couples TRBV9 to TRBJ2-1, with TRBD2 identical over 11 bases. CDR1 SGDLS and CDR2 YYNGEE come from the germline V gene. The CDR3 is 15 amino acids. Trimming took 4 bases from V and 5 from J; bases not matched to a gene: 5. CDR3 amino acids: CASSISGGGNNEQFF. For the CDR3, the DNA is TGTGCCAGCAGCATTAGCGGGGGGGGAAACAATGAGCAGTTCTTC.

In the case of this clonotype: The junction departs from the called germline gene at one end, perhaps through a read error. V and J are TRBV4-1 and TRBJ1-1; 11 positions match TRBD1. From germline, CDR1 is MGHRA and CDR2 YSYEKL. CDR3 length equals 16 residues. For the CDR3, the DNA is TGCGCCGGCAGCCAAGATAATGGGGACAGGGGGTTCAGAGCTTTCTTT. Amino acids: CAGSQDNGDRGFRAFF.

There are many counts of this clonotype. V gene TRBV6-5 combines with J gene TRBJ2-3; 9 bases map to TRBD2. The germline V gene has CDR1 MNHEY and CDR2 SVGAGI. V dropped 6 bases and J dropped 2; count of bases not matched to a gene: 3. CDR3 length: 14 amino acids. The CDR3 loop reads CASRRTSATDTQYF. CDR3 bases: TGTGCCAGCAGAAGGACTAGCGCCACAGATACGCAGTATTTT.

This clonotype occurred many times. V and J are TRBV4-1 and TRBJ2-2, with D possibly being TRBD2 (6 bases). The V and J ends lost 3 bases and 1 base respectively, with 12 bases between them. This CDR3 contains 16 residues. Germline-derived CDR1 and CDR2 are MGHRA and YSYEKL. This CDR3 is CASSHPRGMNTGELFF. For the CDR3, the DNA is TGCGCCAGCAGCCACCCCCGGGGGATGAACACCGGGGAGCTGTTTTTT.

This clonotype was picked up many times. The chain links TRBV20-1 to TRBJ2-5, with D possibly being TRBD2 (5 bases). Looked up from germline, CDR1 is DFQATT and CDR2 is SNEGSKA (reference sequence). The ends were cut back, 7 bases at V and 1 base at J, with 13 bases in the middle. The length of the CDR3 is 13 residues. The CDR3 DNA sequence: TGCAGTGTCCCCCAAAGCGGCCAAGAGACCCAGTACTTC. It is translated as CSVPQSGQETQYF.

On this clonotype itself: A much larger clone lies a single base off, so this may be a read error. Given the absence of the conserved phenylalanine or tryptophan at the CDR3 end, a read error is likely. The chain recombines TRBV11-2 with TRBJ1-1, with no clear D. The CDR3 has 13 amino acids. Germline V gene sequence: CDR1 SGHAT, CDR2 FQNNGV. The CDR3 nucleotides read TGCGTCAGCGCTGAGACATCCGGCTGGGAAGCTTTCTCT. It is translated as CVSAETSGWEAFS.

The V and J genes are TRBV6-6 and TRBJ2-4; the D is unclear. The germline CDR1 and CDR2 sequences are MNHNY and SVGAGI (reference sequence). V was trimmed by 1 base and J by 1 base, leaving 8 bases between them. The CDR3 is made up of 15 amino acids. CDR3 bases: TGTGCCAGCAGTTACTTGGCACAGGCCAAAAACATTCAGTACTTC. Protein sequence: CASSYLAQAKNIQYF.

Concerning this clonotype itself: This is likely a read error, given that the CDR3 carries no conserved phenylalanine or tryptophan at its end. The chain uses TRBV5-1 and TRBJ2-3; 8 bases agree with TRBD1. Trimming removed 6 bases from V and 2 bases from J; junction bases left unmatched: 8. CDR1 is SGHRS and CDR2 is YFSETQ in the germline V gene. This CDR3 is built from 15 residues. CDR3 DNA sequence: TGCGCCAGCAAAGGACAGGGTATACCCACAGATACGCAGTATACT. This translates into CASKGQGIPTDTQYT.

For this clonotype: Possible read error: a much larger clone is one base away. The V and J genes are TRBV11-3 and TRBJ2-5, with TRBD2 matching 11 bases. Germline CDR1 and CDR2: SGHNT and YENEEA. The CDR3 runs 15 residues. CDR3 loop: CASSQGLAGQGTQYF. As DNA, the CDR3 is TGTGCCAGCAGCCAAGGACTAGCGGGTCAAGGGACCCAGTACTTC.

This clonotype was recorded many times. The CDR3 is CSAQNRGWSEAFF. In nucleotides, the CDR3 is TGCAGTGCTCAAAACAGGGGTTGGTCTGAAGCTTTCTTT. This chain joins TRBV20-1 and TRBJ1-1; TRBD1 aligns across 7 bases. The CDR3 length is 13 residues. Germline V gene data show CDR1 as DFQATT and CDR2 as SNEGSKA (reference sequence). V lost 5 bases, J lost 6 bases, and 9 bases stayed unmatched.

This clonotype was found a few times. The J gene is TRBJ2-7, the V gene TRBV5-4; the D gene is possibly TRBD2 (6 bases). V was trimmed by 10 bases and J by 3 bases, leaving 17 bases between them. CDR1 and CDR2 (germline): SGHNT, YYREEE (reference sequence). The CDR3 runs to 13 residues. Here the CDR3 DNA reads TGTGCCTACGCCTCGGGACTCGGCTACGAGCAGTACTTC. This translates into CAYASGLGYEQYF.